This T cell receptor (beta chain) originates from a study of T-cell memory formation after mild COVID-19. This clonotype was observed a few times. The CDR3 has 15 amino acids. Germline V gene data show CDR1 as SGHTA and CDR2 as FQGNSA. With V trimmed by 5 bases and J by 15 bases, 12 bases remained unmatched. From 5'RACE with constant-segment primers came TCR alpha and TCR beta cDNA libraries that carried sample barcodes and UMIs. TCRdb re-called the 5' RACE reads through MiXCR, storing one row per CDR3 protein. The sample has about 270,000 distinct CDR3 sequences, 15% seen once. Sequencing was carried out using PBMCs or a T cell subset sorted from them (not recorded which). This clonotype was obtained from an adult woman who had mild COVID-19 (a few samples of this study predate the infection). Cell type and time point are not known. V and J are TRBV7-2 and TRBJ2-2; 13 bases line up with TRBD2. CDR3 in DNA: TGTGCCAGCAGCCAGTACACTAGCGGGAGGGGGATGGTGTTTTTT. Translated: CASSQYTSGRGMVFF.